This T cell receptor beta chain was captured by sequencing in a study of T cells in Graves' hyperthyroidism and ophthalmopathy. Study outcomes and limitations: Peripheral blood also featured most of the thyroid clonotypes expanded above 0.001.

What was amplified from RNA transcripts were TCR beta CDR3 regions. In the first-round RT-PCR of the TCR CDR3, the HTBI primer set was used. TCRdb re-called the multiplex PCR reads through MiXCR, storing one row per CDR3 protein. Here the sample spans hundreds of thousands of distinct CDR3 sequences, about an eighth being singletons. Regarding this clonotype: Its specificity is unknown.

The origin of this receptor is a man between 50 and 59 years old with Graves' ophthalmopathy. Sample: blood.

CDR3 DNA: TGCAGCGTTGTGTCTGTGTACCAAGAGACCCAGTACTTC. It is translated as CSVVSVYQETQYF. The chain carries TRBV29-1 and TRBJ2-5; D call uncertain. CDR3 length: 13 residues. The germline V gene encodes CDR1 SQVTM and CDR2 ANQGSEA. Trimming stripped 4 bases from V and 0 bases from J, with 9 bases between.